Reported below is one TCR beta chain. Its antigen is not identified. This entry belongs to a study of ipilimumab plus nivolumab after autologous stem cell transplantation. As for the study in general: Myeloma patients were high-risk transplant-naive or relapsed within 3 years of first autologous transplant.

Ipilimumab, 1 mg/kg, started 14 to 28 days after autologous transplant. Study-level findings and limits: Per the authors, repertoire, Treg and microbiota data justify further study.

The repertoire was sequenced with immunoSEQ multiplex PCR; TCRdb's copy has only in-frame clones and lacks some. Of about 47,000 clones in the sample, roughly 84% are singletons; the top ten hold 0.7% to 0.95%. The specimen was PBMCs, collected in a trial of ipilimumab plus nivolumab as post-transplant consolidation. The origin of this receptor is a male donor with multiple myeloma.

This CDR3 is CASSLGTGGWAFF. The CDR3 coding sequence is TGTGCCAGCAGCTTAGGGACAGGGGGCTGGGCTTTCTTT. This chain uses TRBV7-9 with TRBJ1-1; 11 nucleotides line up with TRBD1. CDR3 size: 13 residues. Germline lookup yields CDR1 SEHNR and CDR2 FQNEAQ (reference sequence). With V trimmed by 1 base and J by 11 bases, 3 bases remained unmatched.